Included here is one TCR beta chain sequence, with context. The target of this receptor is not known. No base quality values were provided; no much bigger clone lies one nucleotide off. These data belong to a study of Ad26.COV2.S vaccination and SARS-CoV-2 variants (dated by TCRdb to about 2021). About the full investigation: Donors in the vaccine arm were drawn from COV1001, a multicentre, randomized, double-blind, placebo-controlled phase I-IIa trial testing Ad26.COV2.S in healthy adults. Ad26.COV2.S was administered intramuscularly at 5 x 10^10 or 1 x 10^11 viral particles, either as a single shot or as two shots given 56 days apart. Sequencing of the TCRbeta repertoire served to evaluate the specificity and breadth of SARS-CoV-2-reactive T cell receptors following Ad26.COV2.S vaccination. A total of around 32 samples were included in the TCR-sequenced set, comprising roughly 20 Ad26.COV2.S vaccine recipients, 5 placebo recipients and 8 SARS-CoV-2 convalescent individuals. Trial participants were randomized into five groups of five, in which low-dose or high-dose Ad26.COV2.S was given once or twice, or placebo was given on both occasions. Blinding of investigators to trial group allocation was maintained during experiments and outcome assessment. What the authors observed across the whole study: Comparable non-spike TCR breadth was observed between vaccine and placebo recipients, consistent with only spike being contained in the vaccine. Ad26.COV2.S recipients had higher spike-specific TCR breadth than placebo recipients (P = 0.0014). The authors noted that the TCR breadth and depth analyses may have underestimated total T cell responses. Comparing responses between vaccine doses or regimens was not something the study was powered to do. After vaccination, spike-specific CD8+ and CD4+ T cell responses were reported to show substantial breadth.

The sample's treatment or condition, from its label and the paper: some 19 received Ad26.COV2.S at low or high dose, single or two shots; about 5 received placebo; per-sample allocation not given. For vaccine and placebo recipients, the sequenced repertoires came from samples collected on day 63 after the first injection. Between 29 July and 7 August 2020, Cohort 1b enrolled around 24 adults aged 18-55 years at one site in Boston, USA. Ad26.COV2.S consisted of a replication-incompetent adenovirus type 26 vector by which a prefusion-stabilized SARS-CoV-2 spike protein from the original Wuhan strain was expressed. The immunoSEQ Assay was the method used to sequence TCRbeta CDR3 regions. After extraction, genomic DNA underwent amplification by bias-controlled multiplex PCR, followed by high-throughput sequencing. Concerning the study's data processing: Collapsing and filtering of sequences were performed to quantify the absolute abundance of each unique TCRbeta CDR3 region. T cell fraction was estimated by normalizing TCRbeta template counts to usable DNA, which was measured by amplifying reference genes present in all nucleated cells. Repertoire TCRs were annotated as SARS-CoV-2-specific by exact matching of V gene, CDR3 amino acid sequence and J gene to a known reactive TCR set. MIRA supplied the reference SARS-CoV-2 TCR set, which was filtered for enrichment in COVID-19-positive ImmuneCODE repertoires so that public or cross-reactive TCRs were removed. Using the MIRA antigens, annotated TCRs were further analysed by specific ORF or by position within an ORF. Depth was the summed frequency of annotated unique rearrangements, while breadth was defined as annotated unique rearrangements over total unique productive rearrangements. Two-sided Wilcoxon rank-sum tests were used to compare TCR breadth between groups. In TCRdb, the immuneACCESS table is reduced to in-frame sequences with V and J assigned. These tables do not hold every clone; where another copy was compared, an unresolved V gene accounts for under half, and the others remain unexplained. The DNA gave D and trimming, while V, J and clone size come from that table. The sample contains a few hundred thousand clones, roughly 90% of them found a single time. Jointly, the top ten make up around 3.6% of the sample.

From its cysteine to its phenylalanine, the CDR3 spans 15 amino acids. The entry retains the CDR3 DNA only, 45 bases that are in frame from base 1. Per the germline V gene, MNHEY is the CDR1 and SVGAGI is the CDR2. V is reduced by 1 base and J by 8 bases, leaving a spacing of 12 bases between them. The source was peripheral blood, collected in a trial of Ad26.COV2.S vaccine versus placebo. This sequence originates from a person between 18 and 65 years old who received the Ad26.COV2.S COVID-19 vaccine or a placebo. The chain links TRBV6-5 with TRBJ1-6; a tentative D match to TRBD1 spans 6 bases. In nucleotides, the sequence is TGTGCCAGCAGTTACTGGGGGGGCGATGATTCACCCCTCCACTTT. Its product reads: CASSYWGGDDSPLHF.